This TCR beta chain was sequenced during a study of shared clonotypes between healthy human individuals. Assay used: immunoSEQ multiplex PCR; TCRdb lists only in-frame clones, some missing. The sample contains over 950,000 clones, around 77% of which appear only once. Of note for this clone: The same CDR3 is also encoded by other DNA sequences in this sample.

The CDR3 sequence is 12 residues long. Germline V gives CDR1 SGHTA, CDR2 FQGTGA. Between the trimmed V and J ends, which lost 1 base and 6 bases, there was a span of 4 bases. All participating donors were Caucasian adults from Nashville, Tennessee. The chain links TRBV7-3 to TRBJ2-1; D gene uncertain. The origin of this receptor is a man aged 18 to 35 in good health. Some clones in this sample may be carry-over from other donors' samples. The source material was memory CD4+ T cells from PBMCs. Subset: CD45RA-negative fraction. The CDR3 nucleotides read TGTGCCAGCAGCTTAATTGGCAATGAGCAGTTCTTC. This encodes CASSLIGNEQFF. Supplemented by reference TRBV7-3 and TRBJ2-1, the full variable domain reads GAGVSQTPSNKVTEKGKYVELRCDPISGHTALYWYRQSLGQGPEFLIYFQGTGAADDSGLPNDRFFAVRPEGSVSTLKIQRTERGDSAVYLCASSLIGNEQFFGPGTRLTVL.